This T cell receptor beta chain was found in a study of T cells in Graves' hyperthyroidism and ophthalmopathy. Using RNA transcripts as the source, TCR beta CDR3 regions were amplified. A first-round RT-PCR of the TCR CDR3 used the HTBI primer set. In TCRdb, the multiplex PCR reads were re-called with MiXCR into one record per CDR3 protein. The sample carries around 390,000 distinct CDR3 sequences, about 14% recorded once. The V gene's germline CDR1 is SNHLY and CDR2 FYNNEI. J gave up 6 bases and V 2 bases, and 15 bases lay outside the gene matches. The CDR3 has 18 amino acids. For ophthalmopathy patients, the Clinical Activity Score was at least 3 and the NOSPECS grade at least 4; duration was under 3 months. At least ten counts were recorded for this clonotype.

This sequence originates from a woman aged 25 to 39 with Graves' ophthalmopathy. The specimen was blood. The chain uses TRBV2 and TRBJ1-2, with 10 bases identical to TRBD1. CDR3 protein: CASSEILGRDRGSDGYTF. The CDR3 DNA reads as TGTGCCAGCAGTGAAATTCTCGGCCGGGACAGGGGTTCGGATGGCTACACCTTC. Supplemented by reference TRBV2 and TRBJ1-2, the full variable domain reads EPEVTQTPSHQVTQMGQEVILRCVPISNHLYFYWYRQILGQKVEFLVSFYNNEISEKSEIFDDQFSVERPDGSNFTLKIRSTKLEDSAMYFCASSEILGRDRGSDGYTFGSGTRLTVV.